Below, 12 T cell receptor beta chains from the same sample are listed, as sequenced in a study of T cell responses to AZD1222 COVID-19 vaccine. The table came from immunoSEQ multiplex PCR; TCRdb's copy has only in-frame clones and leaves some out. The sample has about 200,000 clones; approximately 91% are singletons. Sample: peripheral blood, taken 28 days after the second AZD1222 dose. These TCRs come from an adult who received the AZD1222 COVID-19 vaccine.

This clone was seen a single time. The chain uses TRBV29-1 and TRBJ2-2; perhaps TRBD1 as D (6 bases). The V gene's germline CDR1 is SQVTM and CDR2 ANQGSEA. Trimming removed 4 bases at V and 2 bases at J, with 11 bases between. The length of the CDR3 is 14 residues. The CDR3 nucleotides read TGCAGCGTTGGAGACAGGAGCAACACCGGGGAGCTGTTTTTT. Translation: CSVGDRSNTGELFF.

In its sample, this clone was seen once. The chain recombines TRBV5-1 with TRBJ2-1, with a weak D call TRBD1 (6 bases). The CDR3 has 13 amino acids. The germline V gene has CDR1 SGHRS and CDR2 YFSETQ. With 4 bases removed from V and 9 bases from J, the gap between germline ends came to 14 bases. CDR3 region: CASSPLLGGEQFF. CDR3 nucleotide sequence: TGCGCCAGCAGCCCGCTCCTAGGGGGTGAGCAGTTCTTC.

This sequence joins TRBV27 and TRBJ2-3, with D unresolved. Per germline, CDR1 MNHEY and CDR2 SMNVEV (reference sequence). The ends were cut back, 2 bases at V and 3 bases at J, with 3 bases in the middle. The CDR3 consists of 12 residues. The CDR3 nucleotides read TGTGCCAGCAGTTTAGGAACAGATACGCAGTATTTT. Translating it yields CASSLGTDTQYF.

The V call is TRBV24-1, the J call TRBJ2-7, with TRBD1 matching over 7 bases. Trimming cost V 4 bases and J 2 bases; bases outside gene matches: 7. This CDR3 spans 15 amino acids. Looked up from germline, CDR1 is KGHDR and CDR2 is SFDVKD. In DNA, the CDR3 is TGTGCCACCAGTGACCCGGGACAGAACCCCTACGAGCAGTACTTC. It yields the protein CATSDPGQNPYEQYF.

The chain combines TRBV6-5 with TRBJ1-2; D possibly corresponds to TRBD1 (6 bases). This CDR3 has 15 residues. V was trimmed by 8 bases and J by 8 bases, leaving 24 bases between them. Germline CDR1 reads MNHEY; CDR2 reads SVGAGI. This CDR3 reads CASRSRQARSGGYTF. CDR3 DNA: TGTGCCAGCCGCTCACGACAGGCTCGTTCGGGGGGCTACACCTTC.

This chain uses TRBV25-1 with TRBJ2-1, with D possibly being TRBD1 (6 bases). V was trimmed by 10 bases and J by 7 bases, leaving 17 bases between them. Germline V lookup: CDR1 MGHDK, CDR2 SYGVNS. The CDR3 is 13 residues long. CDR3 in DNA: TGTGCCATAGCCCGGGCAGGGGTAAATGAGCAGTTCTTC. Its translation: CAIARAGVNEQFF.

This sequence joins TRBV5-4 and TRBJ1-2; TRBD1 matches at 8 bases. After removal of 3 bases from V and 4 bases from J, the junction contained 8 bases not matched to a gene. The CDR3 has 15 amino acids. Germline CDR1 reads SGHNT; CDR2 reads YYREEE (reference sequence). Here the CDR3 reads CASSSGQGKGYGYTF. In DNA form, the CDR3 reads TGTGCCAGCAGCTCCGGACAGGGTAAAGGCTATGGCTACACCTTC.

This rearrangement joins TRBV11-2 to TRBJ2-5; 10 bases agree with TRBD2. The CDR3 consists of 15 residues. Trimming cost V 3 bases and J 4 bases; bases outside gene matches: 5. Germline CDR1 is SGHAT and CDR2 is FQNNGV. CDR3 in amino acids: CASSLSGRDRETQYF. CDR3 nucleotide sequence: TGTGCCAGCAGCTTGAGCGGGAGGGACAGAGAGACCCAGTACTTC.

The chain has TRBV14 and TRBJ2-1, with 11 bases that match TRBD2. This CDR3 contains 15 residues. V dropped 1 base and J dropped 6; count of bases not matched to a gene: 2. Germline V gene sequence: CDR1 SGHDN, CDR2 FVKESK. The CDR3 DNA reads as TGTGCCAGCAGCCAAGCTAGCGGGAGGCTCAATGAGCAGTTCTTC. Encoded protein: CASSQASGRLNEQFF.

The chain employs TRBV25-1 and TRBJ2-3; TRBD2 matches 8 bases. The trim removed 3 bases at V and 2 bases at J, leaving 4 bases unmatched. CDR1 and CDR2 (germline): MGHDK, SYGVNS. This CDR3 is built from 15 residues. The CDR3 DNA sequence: TGTGCCAGCAGTGAGCGGCGGGAGGTCACAGATACGCAGTATTTT. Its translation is CASSERREVTDTQYF.

In DNA, the CDR3 is TGTGCCAGCAGTATGGGAGAGACCCAGTACTTC. It encodes CASSMGETQYF. The gene calls are TRBV6-2 or TRBV6-3 and TRBJ2-5; no definite D call. Germline loops: CDR1 MNHEY, CDR2 SVGEGT. Trimming took off 5 bases at V and 4 bases at J, with 5 bases between the two ends. CDR3 size: 11 residues.

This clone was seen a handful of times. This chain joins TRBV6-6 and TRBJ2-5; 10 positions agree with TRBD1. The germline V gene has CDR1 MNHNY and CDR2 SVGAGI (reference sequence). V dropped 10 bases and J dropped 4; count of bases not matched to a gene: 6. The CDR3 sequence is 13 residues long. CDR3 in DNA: TGTGCCACCCGACAGGGGGCTGGAGAGACCCAGTACTTC. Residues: CATRQGAGETQYF.